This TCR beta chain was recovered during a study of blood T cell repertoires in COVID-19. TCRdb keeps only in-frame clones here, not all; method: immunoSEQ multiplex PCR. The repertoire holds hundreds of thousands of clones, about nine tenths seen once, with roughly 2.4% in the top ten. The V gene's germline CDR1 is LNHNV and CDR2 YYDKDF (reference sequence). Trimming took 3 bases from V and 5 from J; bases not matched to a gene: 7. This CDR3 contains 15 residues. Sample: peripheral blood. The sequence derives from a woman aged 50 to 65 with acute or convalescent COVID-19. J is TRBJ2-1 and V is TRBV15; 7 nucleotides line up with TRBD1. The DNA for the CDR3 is TGTGCCACCAGCAGCTGGGACAGTCGCCACAATGAGCAGTTCTTC. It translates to CATSSWDSRHNEQFF.